Following are 26 T cell receptor beta chains from one sample sequenced in a study of shared clonotypes between healthy human individuals. This table comes from immunoSEQ multiplex PCR, and its TCRdb copy is limited to in-frame clones, with some not included. Among fewer than 350,000 clones, around 86% were seen once, and the ten largest hold 15% to 20%. Sequencing was performed on memory CD8+ T cells sorted from blood. Specified subset: CD45RO+ cells pooled with CCR7-negative TemRA cells. Receptor source: a man aged 18 to 30 in good health.

The chain recombines TRBV30 with TRBJ1-1; tentative D call: TRBD1 (5 bases). CDR1 and CDR2 (germline): GTSNPN, SVGIG (reference sequence). V was cut by 5 bases and J by 4 bases, with 23 bases left in between. This CDR3 is 16 amino acids long. The CDR3 bases are TGTGCCTGGGGGGGAGGAAAGGGTTTGGGCGGCACTGAAGCTTTCTTT. It specifies CAWGGGKGLGGTEAFF.

The rearrangement links TRBV4-1 to TRBJ2-7; TRBD2 matches at 11 bases. CDR1 and CDR2 (germline): MGHRA, YSYEKL. Trimming took 1 base from V and 3 from J; bases not matched to a gene: 2. CDR3 length equals 15 residues. The CDR3 protein is CASSQAGTSGYEQYF. The CDR3, as DNA: TGCGCCAGCAGCCAAGCGGGGACTAGCGGCTACGAGCAGTACTTC.

This rearrangement joins TRBV6-1 to TRBJ1-2; D gene uncertain. The V gene's germline CDR1 is MNHNS and CDR2 SASEGT. With 0 bases removed from V and 5 bases from J, the gap between germline ends came to 10 bases. The CDR3 extends over 14 amino acids. The CDR3 DNA reads as TGTGCCAGCAGTGAAGCTGGTCCGGTATATGGCTACACCTTC. Residues: CASSEAGPVYGYTF.

Ten or more counts support this clone. This sequence joins TRBV5-1 and TRBJ1-2; D gene ambiguous. The CDR3 consists of 14 residues. The V end was cut by 4 bases, the J end by 0 bases, with 10 bases between. Germline loops: CDR1 SGHRS, CDR2 YFSETQ. CDR3: CASSRIVANYGYTF. In DNA, the CDR3 is TGCGCCAGCAGCCGGATCGTAGCTAACTATGGCTACACCTTC.

Of note for this clone: With a far larger clone one base away, a read error is the likely cause. Other DNA sequences within the sample encode an identical CDR3. This sequence joins TRBV4-1 and TRBJ2-4, with TRBD2 identical over 8 bases. The CDR3 is made up of 17 amino acids. With V trimmed by 0 bases and J by 1 base, 5 bases remained unmatched. Germline-derived CDR1 and CDR2 are MGHRA and YSYEKL. The CDR3 spells CASSQDSSGSAKNIQYF. The CDR3, as DNA: TGCGCCAGCAGCCAAGATTCCAGCGGGAGCGCCAAAAACATTCAGTACTTC.

As to this clone: This sample includes further DNA sequences coding for the same CDR3. The chain couples TRBV6-5 to TRBJ2-1, with TRBD2 matching 7 bases. Unmatched junction bases numbered 1, after V lost 2 bases and J lost 0 bases. The CDR3 runs 15 residues. CDR1 is MNHEY and CDR2 is SVGAGI in the germline V gene. CDR3 amino acids: CASSYGGSSYNEQFF. The DNA for the CDR3 is TGTGCCAGCAGTTACGGCGGGAGCTCCTACAATGAGCAGTTCTTC.

The V call is TRBV12-5, the J call TRBJ2-2, with a tentative D call TRBD2 (5 bases). CDR1 is LGHNT and CDR2 is FRNRAP in the germline V gene. The germline V and J ends were trimmed by 1 base and 6 bases, with 12 bases remaining between them. The CDR3 is made up of 15 amino acids. CDR3 amino acids: CASGLGGAVAGELFF. The CDR3 DNA reads as TGTGCTAGTGGTTTGGGGGGAGCGGTGGCCGGGGAGCTGTTTTTT.

The rearrangement joins TRBV9 to TRBJ2-7; 8 nucleotides agree with TRBD1. The CDR3 extends over 15 amino acids. The V and J ends lost 3 bases and 2 bases, in that order; junction bases with no gene match: 7. Germline V lookup: CDR1 SGDLS, CDR2 YYNGEE. The chain's CDR3 is CASSAGTGAPYEQYF. As DNA, the CDR3 is TGTGCCAGCAGCGCCGGGACAGGAGCCCCCTACGAGCAGTACTTC.

The chain uses TRBV27 and TRBJ2-1, with D possibly matching TRBD2 (6 bases). Between the trimmed V and J ends, which lost 5 bases and 0 bases, there was a span of 14 bases. Germline-derived CDR1 and CDR2 are MNHEY and SMNVEV (reference sequence). The CDR3 loop spans 16 amino acids. The CDR3 sequence: CASSRPGLSSYNEQFF. CDR3 bases: TGTGCCAGCAGTAGGCCGGGACTGAGCTCCTACAATGAGCAGTTCTTC.

The chain recombines TRBV29-1 with TRBJ1-1; D remains ambiguous. Germline lookup yields CDR1 SQVTM and CDR2 ANQGSEA. V was trimmed by 0 bases and J by 6 bases, leaving 8 bases between them. The CDR3 length is 12 residues. CDR3 sequence (DNA): TGCAGCGTTGAAGATTTCGGCGCTGAAGCTTTCTTT. Protein product: CSVEDFGAEAFF.

In its sample, this clone was seen a few times. The chain is built from TRBV27 and TRBJ2-1; the D gene is possibly TRBD1 (6 bases). CDR1 and CDR2 (germline): MNHEY, SMNVEV (reference sequence). V lost 7 bases and J 6 bases, leaving 16 bases between the germline ends. CDR3 length: 14 residues. Written as DNA, the CDR3 is TGTGCCAGCAATCGCCAGGGGAGTCTCAATGAGCAGTTCTTC. Translation: CASNRQGSLNEQFF.

The chain joins TRBV13 to TRBJ2-7; TRBD1 matches at 11 bases. V lost 4 bases to trimming and J lost 5 bases; unmatched junction nucleotides: 4. Per the germline V gene, CDR1 is PRHDT and CDR2 is FYEKMQ (reference sequence). The CDR3 is 14 residues long. The CDR3 is CASSSGQGAHEQYF. CDR3 in DNA: TGTGCCAGCAGCTCCGGACAGGGGGCGCACGAGCAGTACTTC.

The chain uses TRBV9 and TRBJ2-2; D gene uncertain. CDR1 is SGDLS and CDR2 is YYNGEE in the germline V gene. The V end lost 6 bases, the J end lost 2 bases, and 8 bases lay between the germline ends. This CDR3 is 13 amino acids long. CDR3 bases: TGTGCCAGCACCGGTAGTAACACCGGGGAGCTGTTTTTT. Residues: CASTGSNTGELFF.

This clone was seen only once. The J gene is TRBJ2-5, the V gene TRBV9, with 7 bases fitting TRBD1. CDR3 length: 14 amino acids. J lost 5 bases, V lost 1 base, and 5 bases had no gene match. Germline V gene lookup returns CDR1 SGDLS and CDR2 YYNGEE. The CDR3 coding sequence is TGTGCCAGCAGCGTAAGGGGGCAGACGGAGACCCAGTACTTC. It yields the protein CASSVRGQTETQYF.

The chain employs TRBV7-6 and TRBJ1-2, with D possibly being TRBD1 (5 bases). V lost 11 bases to trimming and J lost 0 bases, with 19 bases between them. This CDR3 region has 15 residues. Germline values: CDR1 SGHVS, CDR2 FNYEAQ. CDR3 in amino acids: CAVRKEAGANYGYTF. DNA for the CDR3: TGTGCCGTGAGGAAAGAGGCGGGGGCTAACTATGGCTACACCTTC.

J is TRBJ2-1 and V is TRBV4-1; TRBD1 or TRBD2 may be the D gene (5 bases each). Germline V CDR1 and CDR2: MGHRA, YSYEKL. The CDR3 extends over 14 amino acids. V lost 5 bases to trimming and J lost 3 bases, with 11 bases between them. The CDR3 nucleotides are TGCGCCAGCAGCGTAGAGGGGAACTACAATGAGCAGTTCTTC. Amino acids: CASSVEGNYNEQFF.

The chain links TRBV2 to TRBJ1-3; D is undetermined. This CDR3 is built from 15 residues. V was trimmed by 6 bases and J by 4 bases, leaving 16 bases between them. Germline assignment: CDR1 SNHLY and CDR2 FYNNEI. The CDR3 bases are TGTGCCAGCAGCCCCTCCATAGGGCCAGGAAACACCATATATTTT. Translating it yields CASSPSIGPGNTIYF. The variable domain in full, completed from reference TRBV2 and TRBJ1-3, reads EPEVTQTPSHQVTQMGQEVILRCVPISNHLYFYWYRQILGQKVEFLVSFYNNEISEKSEIFDDQFSVERPDGSNFTLKIRSTKLEDSAMYFCASSPSIGPGNTIYFGEGSWLTVV.

The rearrangement uses TRBV9 and TRBJ2-7; 7 nucleotides align to TRBD1. Germline V gene sequence: CDR1 SGDLS, CDR2 YYNGEE. The CDR3 runs 16 residues. Unmatched junction bases numbered 9, after V lost 2 bases and J lost 1 base. The CDR3 coding sequence is TGTGCCAGCAGCGTGGCCGGGACAGAGCCGTCCTACGAGCAGTACTTC. Encoded protein: CASSVAGTEPSYEQYF.

This clone was counted once. This rearrangement joins TRBV7-9 to TRBJ2-1; D is uncertain. This CDR3 comprises 15 residues. CDR1 is SEHNR and CDR2 is FQNEAQ in the germline V gene (reference sequence). Trimming stripped 5 bases from V and 0 bases from J, with 11 bases between. The CDR3 spells CASSLPQSSYNEQFF. As DNA, the CDR3 is TGTGCCAGCAGCCTCCCCCAGAGCTCCTACAATGAGCAGTTCTTC.

This sequence joins TRBV4-1 and TRBJ2-2; no definite D call. Trimming pared 0 bases from V and 3 bases from J, leaving 8 bases between. CDR1 is MGHRA and CDR2 is YSYEKL in the germline V gene. The CDR3 contains 15 residues. In DNA form, the CDR3 reads TGCGCCAGCAGCCAAGAGGCTTCGTACACCGGGGAGCTGTTTTTT. This sequence encodes CASSQEASYTGELFF.

This chain uses TRBV4-1 with TRBJ2-7; D perhaps matches TRBD1 (7 bases). Germline V gene lookup returns CDR1 MGHRA and CDR2 YSYEKL. V lost 1 base and J 0 bases, leaving 10 bases between the germline ends. This CDR3 spans 15 amino acids. CDR3 region: CASSQGQGGSYEQYF. The CDR3 nucleotides are TGCGCCAGCAGCCAAGGACAGGGAGGCTCCTACGAGCAGTACTTC.

The chain employs TRBV13 and TRBJ2-2; D perhaps matches TRBD2 (7 bases). Germline values: CDR1 PRHDT, CDR2 FYEKMQ (reference sequence). With 5 bases removed from V and 7 bases from J, the gap between germline ends came to 20 bases. The CDR3 extends over 16 amino acids. The CDR3, as DNA: TGTGCCAGCAGCCTTGCGGGGGCCGTCTCCGACGGGGAGCTGTTTTTT. Encoded protein: CASSLAGAVSDGELFF.

The chain is built from TRBV2 and TRBJ2-7; 7 nucleotides match TRBD1. Germline assignment: CDR1 SNHLY and CDR2 FYNNEI. CDR3 length: 15 residues. Trimming cost V 3 bases and J 2 bases; bases outside gene matches: 7. CDR3 nucleotide sequence: TGTGCCAGCAGTGAGGGTTTTGGACAGGCCTACGAGCAGTACTTC. It is translated as CASSEGFGQAYEQYF.

V usage is TRBV28 and J usage is TRBJ1-5; D not certain. CDR1 MDHEN and CDR2 SYDVKM come from the germline V gene. With 6 bases removed from V and 0 bases from J, the gap between germline ends came to 9 bases. This CDR3 has 14 amino acids. The CDR3 protein is CASRLGYSNQPQHF. CDR3 nucleotide sequence: TGTGCCAGCAGATTAGGGTATAGCAATCAGCCCCAGCATTTT. The entire variable domain, with the rest obtained from reference TRBV28 and TRBJ1-5, is as follows: DVKVTQSSRYLVKRTGEKVFLECVQDMDHENMFWYRQDPGLGLRLIYFSYDVKMKEKGDIPEGYSVSREKKERFSLILESASTNQTSMYLCASRLGYSNQPQHFGDGTRLSIL.

The rearrangement uses TRBV11-2 and TRBJ2-7; D is uncertain. This CDR3 is built from 16 residues. Trimming stripped 4 bases from V and 4 bases from J, with 20 bases between. From germline, CDR1 is SGHAT and CDR2 FQNNGV. In DNA, the CDR3 is TGTGCCAGCAGCTCCATTCCTCTAGGAACGACTTACGAGCAGTACTTC. It is translated as CASSSIPLGTTYEQYF.

V gene TRBV10-2 combines with J gene TRBJ1-1; TRBD1 is a possible D gene (6 bases). Between the trimmed V and J ends, which lost 7 bases and 5 bases, there was a span of 11 bases. CDR3 length: 12 amino acids. Germline loops: CDR1 WSHSY, CDR2 SAAADI. The CDR3 bases are TGCGCCAGCACCGAGGGGGGGACTGAAGCTTTCTTT. Protein product: CASTEGGTEAFF.